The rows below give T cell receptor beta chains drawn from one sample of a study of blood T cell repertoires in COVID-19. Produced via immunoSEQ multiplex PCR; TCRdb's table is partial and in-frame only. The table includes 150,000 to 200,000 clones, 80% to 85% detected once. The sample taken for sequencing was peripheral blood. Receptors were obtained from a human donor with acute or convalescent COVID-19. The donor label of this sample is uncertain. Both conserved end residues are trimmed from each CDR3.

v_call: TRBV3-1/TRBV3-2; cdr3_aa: ASSQGTAKY
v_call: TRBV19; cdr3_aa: ASSRGGPYNEQF
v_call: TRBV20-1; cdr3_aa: SASKLYEQY
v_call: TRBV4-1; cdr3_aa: ASSQDGTSADTQY
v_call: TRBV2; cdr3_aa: ASSEVGEGDEKLF
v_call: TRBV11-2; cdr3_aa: ASSDRNQGTYEQY
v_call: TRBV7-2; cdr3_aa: ASSRTGMNTGELF
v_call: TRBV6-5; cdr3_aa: ASSRRDREYEQY
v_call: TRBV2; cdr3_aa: ASSATDREWGEKLF
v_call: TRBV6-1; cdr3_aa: ASSEQMDRLTFSNQPQH
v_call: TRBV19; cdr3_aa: ASRTGGKAYEQY
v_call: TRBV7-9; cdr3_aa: ASSSIRGNEQF
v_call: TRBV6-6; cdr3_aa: ASSRTGTDTQY
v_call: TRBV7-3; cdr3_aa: ASSLRREAPYEQY
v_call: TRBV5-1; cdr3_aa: ASSPDRGNTEAF
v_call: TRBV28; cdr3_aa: ASRIGVQGRGNEQF
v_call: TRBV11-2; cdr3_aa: ASSLGSGPETQY
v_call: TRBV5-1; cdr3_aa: ASSRDSGDSEAF
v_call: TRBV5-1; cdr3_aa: ASSSTGGTETQY
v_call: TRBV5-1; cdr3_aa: ASSLAGQGNEKLF
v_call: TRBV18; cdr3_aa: ASSPPTSAEQF
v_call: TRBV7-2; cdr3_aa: ASSRGYEQY
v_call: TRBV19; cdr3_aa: ASPYRVRGQPKLF
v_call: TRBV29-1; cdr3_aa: SVVSEPSPYEQY
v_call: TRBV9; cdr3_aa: ASSMSGANVLT
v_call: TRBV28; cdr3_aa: ASTLGGTGNTIY
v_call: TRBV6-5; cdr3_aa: ASSPRGHEQY
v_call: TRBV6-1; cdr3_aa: ASSEAYRAKGQY
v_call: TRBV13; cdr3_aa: ASTPRGKGTDTQY
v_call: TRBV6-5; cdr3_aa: ASSYARGTSQETQY
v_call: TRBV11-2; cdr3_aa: ASSLNMDRESSYNEQF
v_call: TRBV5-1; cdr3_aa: ASSGGRTFGEPLH
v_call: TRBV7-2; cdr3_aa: ASSFQGASYEQY
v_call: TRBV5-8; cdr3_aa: ASSLVLQTGGANTEAF
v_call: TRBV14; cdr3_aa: ASSPRRNTIY
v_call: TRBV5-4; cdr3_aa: ASSLGPGETQY
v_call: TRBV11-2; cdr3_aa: ASSPNMNTGELF
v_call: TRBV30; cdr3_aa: ASGQTQETQY
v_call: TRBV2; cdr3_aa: ASKASSSYNEQF
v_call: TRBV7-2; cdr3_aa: ASSVGTGDYEQY
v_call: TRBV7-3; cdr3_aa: ASSFGRGYNEQF
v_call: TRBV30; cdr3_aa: AWSRGTGGIVYTEAF
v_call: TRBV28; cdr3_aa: ASSAVGASGRNEQF
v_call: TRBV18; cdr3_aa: ASSLGREGYEQY
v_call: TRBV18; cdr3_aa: ASSTSGLFSEQY
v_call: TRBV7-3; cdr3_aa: ASSRQGQSYEQY
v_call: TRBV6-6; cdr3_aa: ASSAGPPSWDEQF
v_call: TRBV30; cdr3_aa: AWNPGQYGYT
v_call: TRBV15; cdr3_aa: ATSRDGRGRDWETQY
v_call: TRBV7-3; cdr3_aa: ASSFSGDTEAF
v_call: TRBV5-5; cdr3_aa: ASSPRLAGGRTGELF
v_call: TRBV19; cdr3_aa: ASRRDRESEKLF
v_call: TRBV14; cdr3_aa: ASSQERKTEQY
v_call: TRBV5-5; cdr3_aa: ASSLREADTQY
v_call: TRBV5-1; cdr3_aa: ASSLGTSGGRDTQY
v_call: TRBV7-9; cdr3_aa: ASSLAGQGANEKLF
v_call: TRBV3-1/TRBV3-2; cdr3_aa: ASSQGAGGPRNIQY
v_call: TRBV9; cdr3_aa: ASSVDSANTGELF
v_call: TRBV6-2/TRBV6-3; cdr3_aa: ASSYDNSNEQF